The 8 T cell receptor beta chains below come from one sample, sequenced in a study of cytomegalovirus exposure and HLA in healthy donors. Both 60 Vbeta primers and 13 Jbeta primers went into the PCR. TCRdb's table, derived via immunoSEQ multiplex PCR, lists solely in-frame clones and lacks some. The data contain around 220,000 clones, about 74% of them seen just once; the ten biggest clones take up around a sixth. Sample: PBMCs. Every receptor here comes from a man aged 35 to 55 in good health and CMV-seronegative.

This clone was counted only a few times. The genes are TRBV7-3 and TRBJ2-5, with D possibly being TRBD2 (6 bases). Germline CDR1 reads SGHTA; CDR2 reads FQGTGA. CDR3 size: 15 residues. The germline V and J ends were trimmed by 6 bases and 4 bases, with 18 bases remaining between them. The CDR3 DNA is TGTGCCAGCAGATCTCGGGGGAGCGCTACAGAGACCCAGTACTTC. This codes for CASRSRGSATETQYF. The whole variable domain, filled in from reference TRBV7-3 and TRBJ2-5, reads GAGVSQTPSNKVTEKGKYVELRCDPISGHTALYWYRQSLGQGPEFLIYFQGTGAADDSGLPNDRFFAVRPEGSVSTLKIQRTERGDSAVYLCASRSRGSATETQYFGPGTRLLVL.

The CDR3 loop reads CASTPSFVAARDTQYF. The CDR3 nucleotides read TGTGCCAGCACCCCTTCCTTTGTCGCGGCTAGGGATACGCAGTATTTT. The chain recombines TRBV7-2 with TRBJ2-3; no clear D. Trimming removed 7 bases from V and 6 bases from J, with 23 bases in between. Germline V lookup: CDR1 SGHTA, CDR2 FQGNSA. CDR3 length equals 16 residues.

CDR3 region: CASSQEGAGGSNEQFF. The CDR3, as DNA: TGCGCCAGCAGCCAAGAAGGAGCGGGAGGGTCCAATGAGCAGTTCTTC. The chain couples TRBV4-1 to TRBJ2-1; TRBD2 matches 10 bases. The germline V gene encodes CDR1 MGHRA and CDR2 YSYEKL. The CDR3 contains 16 residues. V gave up 0 bases and J gave up 6 bases; unmatched junction bases: 5.

This chain links TRBV7-9 with TRBJ2-6; TRBD1 agrees at 7 bases. With 5 bases clipped from V and 1 base from J, the junction kept 8 bases outside the gene matches. Germline V CDR1 and CDR2: SEHNR, FQNEAQ (reference sequence). CDR3 length: 17 amino acids. CDR3 sequence reads: CASSRPGTVSGANVLTF. CDR3 nucleotides: TGTGCCAGCAGCCGTCCCGGGACAGTATCTGGGGCCAACGTCCTGACTTTC.

V usage is TRBV13 and J usage is TRBJ1-1; D gene unclear. Trimming took 7 bases from V and 7 from J, leaving 16 bases between them. The CDR3 runs 13 residues. Germline CDR1 reads PRHDT; CDR2 reads FYEKMQ (reference sequence). The CDR3 DNA reads TGTGCCAGCAACCCTAGTGGAAGAGGTGAAGCTTTCTTT. This translates into CASNPSGRGEAFF.

This chain uses TRBV4-1 with TRBJ1-5; 7 bases align to TRBD1. Germline loops: CDR1 MGHRA, CDR2 YSYEKL. The junction had 2 bases not matched to a gene; V was cut back by 2 bases and J by 1 base. CDR3 length: 15 residues. CDR3 amino acids: CASSQPTGSNQPQHF. The CDR3, as DNA: TGCGCCAGCAGCCAACCGACAGGGAGCAATCAGCCCCAGCATTTT.

The genes are TRBV14 and TRBJ1-4; tentatively, D is TRBD1 (6 bases). In germline, CDR1 is SGHDN, CDR2 FVKESK. The CDR3 runs to 15 residues. V was trimmed by 4 bases and J by 4 bases, leaving 13 bases between them. Here the CDR3 reads CASSRTDSVNEKLFF. CDR3 DNA: TGTGCCAGCAGCCGAACGGACAGCGTTAATGAAAAACTGTTTTTT.

V and J are TRBV28 and TRBJ2-7; 9 bases align to TRBD1. J lost 6 bases, V lost 2 bases, and 8 bases had no gene match. Germline V lookup: CDR1 MDHEN, CDR2 SYDVKM. The CDR3 length is 15 residues. CDR3 DNA sequence: TGTGCCAGCAGTTTAGATACAGGGGGCCGTGGCGAGCAGTACTTC. The encoded protein is CASSLDTGGRGEQYF.